This T cell receptor (beta chain) appears in the sequencing data of a study of CD8 T cells in ankylosing spondylitis (dated by TCRdb to about 2017). Regarding the study in general: T cell receptor beta repertoires were profiled in healthy donors and ankylosing spondylitis patients so that disease-linked TCR variants could be found. In total, the full study cohort was made up of 100 to 140 healthy donors and more than 20 ankylosing spondylitis patients. Peripheral blood was sampled, and synovial fluid was also collected from ankylosing spondylitis patients. Beyond this particular receptor, the publication reports: The disease-linked clones had a CD8+ phenotype and were found at relatively low frequencies in peripheral blood. The disease-linked clones were reported to be significantly enriched in matched synovial fluid samples from ankylosing spondylitis patients. Some of the motif variants had been reported before in the synovial fluid and blood of reactive arthritis patients, a finding that suggests common disease-initiation mechanisms. A TCR beta motif of about 8 highly homologous amino acid variants appeared characteristic of blood from ankylosing spondylitis patients.

V gives up 7 bases and J gives up 7 bases, and the segment between their germline ends measures 20 bases. The CDR3 measures 14 amino acids from cysteine to phenylalanine. The sequence is cut down to CDR3 DNA, 42 bases in frame from base 1. Concerning this clonotype: It has no known antigen specificity. No quality values exist for individual bases; no much larger clone is one base distant.

The sequencer was an Illumina HiSeq 2500. Quantitative 5'-RACE with molecular barcodes was the method used to prepare the TCR beta libraries. In the authors' own workflow: To identify disease-linked TCR variants, a new computational method was used, one built on a probabilistic model of VDJ rearrangement. TCRdb reprocessed the public reads (quality trimming at Q25 with fastp, clone calling with MiXCR) and kept in-frame beta chains. Merged by CDR3 protein, the rows form single entries marked with the most common genes and DNA. TCRdb's processing, not the authors', yielded these V and J calls. For this sample there are approximately 110,000 distinct CDR3 sequences; 24% appear just once. Jointly, the top ten make up 10% to 15% of the sample. Synovial fluid samples were paired with blood samples taken from the same ankylosing spondylitis patients.

Sequencing was performed on synovial fluid, either unsorted or a sorted T cell fraction (not recorded which). The source is a male donor with ankylosing spondylitis. The V and J segments used are TRBV12-3 or TRBV12-4 and TRBJ2-7, with an unclear D gene assignment. The DNA sequence is given as TGTGCCAGCACTAGTTTTGGTCGTTTGGGTGAGCAGTACTTC. Translated, this is CASTSFGRLGEQYF.